Following are 8 T cell receptor beta chains from one sample sequenced in a study of response to subunit inactivated influenza vaccine. TCRdb ran MiXCR on the RT-PCR reads and lists one entry per CDR3 protein. The data contain under 850,000 distinct CDR3 sequences, approximately 17% of them seen just once; the ten biggest clones take up approximately 10%. Sequenced here: PBMCs from blood, sampled 5 to 6 days after vaccination. These receptors all come from a man in his fifties or sixties who received an inactivated influenza vaccine.

V and J are TRBV6-1 and TRBJ2-2; D unclear. CDR1 is MNHNS and CDR2 is SASEGT in the germline V gene. The V and J ends lost 5 bases and 5 bases respectively, with 9 bases between them. The CDR3 runs 13 residues. CDR3 coding DNA: TGTGCCAGCAGTAGGACCTGGACCGGGGAGCTGTTTTTT. This translates into CASSRTWTGELFF.

This clonotype has at least ten counts. This chain links TRBV29-1 with TRBJ2-7; D gene uncertain. V lost 0 bases, J lost 3 bases, and 18 bases lay in between. The CDR3 contains 16 residues. Germline CDR1 and CDR2: SQVTM and ANQGSEA. The CDR3 protein is CSVEDQQDGTYYEQYF. CDR3 coding DNA: TGCAGCGTTGAAGATCAGCAGGACGGAACGTACTACGAGCAGTACTTC.

This clonotype was detected a few times. The chain is built from TRBV7-2 and TRBJ1-5, with D perhaps matching TRBD1 (5 bases). The CDR3 runs to 14 residues. The germline V and J ends were trimmed by 5 bases and 7 bases, with 15 bases remaining between them. Looked up from germline, CDR1 is SGHTA and CDR2 is FQGNSA. The CDR3 protein is CASSPWGTGQPQHF. CDR3 coding DNA: TGTGCCAGCAGCCCCTGGGGGACCGGGCAGCCCCAGCATTTT.

This clonotype was seen a handful of times. This chain connects TRBV27 to TRBJ2-1; D remains ambiguous. The CDR3 spans 16 residues. Germline CDR1 and CDR2: MNHEY and SMNVEV (reference sequence). V dropped 6 bases and J dropped 3 bases, with 18 bases sitting between them. The CDR3 coding sequence is TGTGCCAGCAGCCTGGAAGGTGGCCGGAACTACAATGAGCAGTTCTTC. Translated, it gives CASSLEGGRNYNEQFF.

This chain connects TRBV6-5 to TRBJ2-3; no definite D call. The V end was cut by 6 bases, the J end by 4 bases, with 8 bases between. This CDR3 region has 12 residues. Germline assignment: CDR1 MNHEY and CDR2 SVGAGI. CDR3 in amino acids: CASRQGPDTQYF. The CDR3 DNA reads TGTGCCAGCAGGCAAGGTCCAGATACGCAGTATTTT.

There are a few counts of this clonotype. Written as DNA, the CDR3 is TGTGCCAGCGGGCAGGGGGCGCGAACTGAAGCTTTCTTT. It specifies CASGQGARTEAFF. The J gene is TRBJ1-1, the V gene TRBV12-3 or TRBV12-4; 8 positions agree with TRBD1. Trimming took 8 bases from V and 5 from J; bases not matched to a gene: 7. The CDR3 is made up of 13 amino acids.

In this sample, this clonotype turned up many times. The rearrangement links TRBV3-1 to TRBJ2-7; weak D call: TRBD1 (6 bases). Germline V CDR1 and CDR2: LGHDT, YNNKEL (reference sequence). CDR3 length equals 15 residues. V was pared by 7 bases and J by 2 bases, with 18 bases between. CDR3 amino acids: CASTPSYRATYEQYF. The CDR3 DNA reads TGTGCCAGCACGCCTTCATACAGGGCCACCTACGAGCAGTACTTC.

This clonotype was picked up a small number of times. The chain recombines TRBV20-1 with TRBJ2-3; no firm D call. Deletions cut 4 bases from V and 4 bases from J, with 15 bases between. The CDR3 runs 14 residues. The germline V gene has CDR1 DFQATT and CDR2 SNEGSKA (reference sequence). CDR3 bases: TGCAGTGCTACCCCATCCTGGCAGGCAGATACGCAGTATTTT. The encoded protein is CSATPSWQADTQYF.